What follows are 15 T cell receptor beta chains derived from one specimen sequenced in a study of patients and donors after allogeneic stem cell transplantation. Each CDR3 protein is one row after TCRdb ran MiXCR on the RT-PCR reads. The data show about a million distinct CDR3 sequences, under 20% seen once. Sequencing was carried out using blood, either unsorted or a sorted T cell fraction (not recorded which). The receptor source for this set is a human donor who was either an allogeneic HSCT recipient or a stem cell or donor lymphocyte infusion donor (not recorded which). It is not recorded whose cells these are; they may come from a transplant donor.

The V gene is TRBV7-9, the J gene TRBJ2-7; no firm D call. The V and J ends lost 2 bases and 8 bases respectively, with 7 bases between them. CDR1 is SEHNR, CDR2 FQNEAQ, per germline (reference sequence). There are 11 residues in the CDR3. The CDR3, as DNA: TGTGCCAGCAGCTTATCAAACCAGCAGTACTTC. It codes for CASSLSNQQYF.

The chain carries TRBV3-1 and TRBJ1-5; D ambiguous. Trimming pared 4 bases from V and 7 bases from J, leaving 14 bases between. The CDR3 runs to 14 residues. Per the germline V gene, CDR1 is LGHDT and CDR2 is YNNKEL (reference sequence). CDR3 residues: CASSLQTQRQPQHF. The CDR3 DNA is TGTGCCAGCAGCCTGCAGACCCAGAGGCAGCCCCAGCATTTT.

V gene TRBV11-2 combines with J gene TRBJ2-5; the D gene is possibly TRBD1 (5 bases). V gave up 3 bases and J gave up 3 bases, with 14 bases separating them. The length of the CDR3 is 15 residues. Germline V gives CDR1 SGHAT, CDR2 FQNNGV. CDR3 amino acids: CASSFRTNRKETQYF. CDR3 coding DNA: TGTGCCAGCAGCTTTCGAACGAACAGGAAAGAGACCCAGTACTTC.

This clonotype has more than one count but fewer than ten. This chain links TRBV3-1 with TRBJ1-3, with no clear D. There are 13 residues in the CDR3. Trimming removed 4 bases from V and 7 bases from J, with 11 bases in between. Germline CDR1 is LGHDT and CDR2 is YNNKEL (reference sequence). The CDR3 spells CASSPRRGNTIYF. The CDR3 DNA follows: TGTGCCAGCAGCCCTCGGAGAGGGAACACCATATATTTT. Looking up the rest from reference TRBV3-1 and TRBJ1-3 gives the full variable domain: DTAVSQTPKYLVTQMGNDKSIKCEQNLGHDTMYWYKQDSKKFLKIMFSYNNKELIINETVPNRFSPKSPDKAHLNLHINSLELGDSAVYFCASSPRRGNTIYFGEGSWLTVV.

A word on this clonotype: At one end the junction does not follow the germline gene, possibly because of a read error. The rearrangement uses TRBV12-3 or TRBV12-4 and TRBJ2-5; 9 positions agree with TRBD2. The length of the CDR3 is 14 residues. The CDR3, as DNA: TGTGCCAGCAGGTTAGCGGGGGTCCAAGAGACCCAGTACTTC. Amino acid sequence: CASRLAGVQETQYF.

The chain employs TRBV27 and TRBJ2-1; tentatively, D is TRBD1 or TRBD2 (5 bases each). V was trimmed by 2 bases and J by 7 bases, leaving 15 bases between them. The CDR3 extends over 15 amino acids. Per germline, CDR1 MNHEY and CDR2 SMNVEV (reference sequence). The CDR3 protein is CASSLGLLEGNEQFF. CDR3 sequence (DNA): TGTGCCAGCAGTTTAGGGCTGCTAGAGGGGAATGAGCAGTTCTTC.

The chain carries TRBV6-1 and TRBJ1-4, with 11 bases identical to TRBD1. The V and J ends lost 6 bases and 2 bases, in that order; junction bases with no gene match: 11. In germline, CDR1 is MNHNS, CDR2 SASEGT. The CDR3 consists of 18 residues. The CDR3 is CASRVSGTGGLTNEKLFF. Written as DNA, the CDR3 is TGTGCCAGCAGGGTCTCCGGGACAGGGGGGTTGACTAATGAAAAACTGTTTTTT.

V is TRBV20-1 and J is TRBJ1-1; D uncertain. The CDR3 is 13 amino acids. Trimming shortened V by 7 bases and J by 5 bases, and 17 bases separated the two germline ends. CDR1 and CDR2 from the germline V gene are DFQATT and SNEGSKA (reference sequence). The CDR3 nucleotides are TGCAGTGGCGTGGGGTCAATGAGGACTGAAGCTTTCTTT. It is translated as CSGVGSMRTEAFF.

This clonotype was observed a single time. This chain uses TRBV10-3 with TRBJ2-7; 9 bases match TRBD1. The CDR3 covers 13 residues. Germline V gives CDR1 ENHRY, CDR2 SYGVKD. Trimming took 10 bases from V and 6 from J; bases not matched to a gene: 10. CDR3 sequence (DNA): TGTGCCACCTGGGGACAGGGCCACGGCGAGCAGTACTTC. Translated: CATWGQGHGEQYF.

A few counts support this clonotype. The rearrangement uses TRBV5-1 and TRBJ1-5; 11 bases fit TRBD1. V trimming: 4 bases; J trimming: 6 bases; junction bases outside the gene matches: 3. This CDR3 has 14 residues. Germline V gives CDR1 SGHRS, CDR2 YFSETQ. CDR3 in DNA: TGCGCCAGCAGCAGGACAGGGGGCCGTCAGCCCCAGCATTTT. As protein: CASSRTGGRQPQHF.

The V gene is TRBV7-9, the J gene TRBJ2-3; possibly TRBD2 for D (5 bases). The germline V and J ends were trimmed by 5 bases and 0 bases, with 15 bases remaining between them. The CDR3 is 16 amino acids. Germline V gives CDR1 SEHNR, CDR2 FQNEAQ (reference sequence). This chain's CDR3 is CASSRRTGLSTDTQYF. The CDR3 DNA sequence: TGTGCCAGCAGCCGGCGGACTGGTCTTAGCACAGATACGCAGTATTTT. The whole variable domain, remainder taken from reference TRBV7-9 and TRBJ2-3, is DTGVSQNPRHKITKRGQNVTFRCDPISEHNRLYWYRQTLGQGPEFLTYFQNEAQLEKSRLLSDRFSAERPKGSFSTLEIQRTEQGDSAMYLCASSRRTGLSTDTQYFGPGTRLTVL.

The chain links TRBV4-3 to TRBJ2-2, with D maybe TRBD1 (5 bases). Germline CDR1 LGHNA, CDR2 YSLEER. The ends were cut back, 0 bases at V and 9 bases at J, with 23 bases in the middle. The CDR3 is 18 residues long. DNA for the CDR3: TGCGCCAGCAGCCAAGATCCTCGTGTACCCAAGGGGCGCTGGGAGCTGTTTTTT. This encodes CASSQDPRVPKGRWELFF.

The gene calls are TRBV7-6 and TRBJ1-1; D is unresolved. This CDR3 contains 12 residues. Germline lookup yields CDR1 SGHVS and CDR2 FNYEAQ. The ends were cut back, 8 bases at V and 4 bases at J, with 11 bases in the middle. This CDR3 is CASPVVATEAFF. The CDR3 nucleotides are TGTGCCAGCCCCGTAGTGGCCACTGAAGCTTTCTTT.

This clonotype was seen only a few times. V gene TRBV20-1 combines with J gene TRBJ2-2; no reliable D call. The germline V gene encodes CDR1 DFQATT and CDR2 SNEGSKA (reference sequence). V was cut by 1 base and J by 8 bases, with 11 bases left in between. The CDR3 runs 13 residues. CDR3 residues: CSARVRPPGELFF. The DNA for the CDR3 is TGCAGTGCTAGAGTGAGGCCCCCGGGGGAGCTGTTTTTT.

This clonotype appeared a single time. This chain links TRBV28 with TRBJ2-5, with D perhaps TRBD2 (5 bases). Trimming removed 5 bases at V and 7 bases at J, with 17 bases between. Germline CDR1 MDHEN, CDR2 SYDVKM. CDR3 length: 14 amino acids. This CDR3 is CASSTHSNRGTQYF. The CDR3 DNA follows: TGTGCCAGCAGTACACACAGTAATCGGGGGACCCAGTACTTC.